Detailed here is one TCR beta chain. Source study methods: Using reference gene primer amplification, nucleated cell counts were estimated. TCRdb's copy holds only in-frame clones and misses some; the assay was immunoSEQ multiplex PCR. V and J calls and clone size are as listed in that table; D and trimming were resolved from the DNA. This sample carries 68,000 or so clones, around 91% of them seen once, and the ten largest clones take roughly 0.47%. This specimen comes from a study of blood T cell repertoires in COVID-19. Study background: T cells, B-cell-depleted T cells, or PBMCs supplied cDNA or gDNA.

The Seattle patients, enrolled during active infection, were followed longitudinally. CDR3 length equals 14 residues. Trimming removed 4 bases at V and 0 bases at J, with 8 bases between. Germline CDR1 is SGHDT and CDR2 is YYEEEE. This receptor was obtained from a man aged 45-60 years with COVID-19, enrolled during active disease. The chain recombines TRBV5-6 with TRBJ1-5; no clear D. Specimen: peripheral blood. CDR3 sequence reads: CASSRGFSNQPQHF. The CDR3 coding sequence is TGTGCCAGCAGCCGAGGTTTTAGCAATCAGCCCCAGCATTTT.